The TCR beta chain under discussion was sequenced for a study of blood T cell repertoires in COVID-19. As handled by the study authors: Amplifying reference gene primers gave estimates of nucleated cell counts. Assay: immunoSEQ multiplex PCR; the TCRdb copy retains only in-frame clones and omits some. That table is the source of V, J and clone size, and D and trimming were worked out from the DNA. The sample has approximately 300,000 clones, around 92% seen once. This CDR3 contains 14 residues. The V gene lost 8 bases and the J gene lost 0 bases, with 12 bases spanning the gap. Germline loops: CDR1 MNHEY, CDR2 SMNVEV (reference sequence). Donors were grouped by their self-reported clinical history.

The sequence was obtained from a woman in her thirties who had recovered from COVID-19. The rearrangement joins TRBV27 to TRBJ2-3, with D uncertain. The sample consisted of PBMCs or T cells enriched from blood (not recorded which). As DNA, the CDR3 is TGTGCCAGCCACCCTAGGATTAGCACAGATACGCAGTATTTT. This sequence encodes CASHPRISTDTQYF.